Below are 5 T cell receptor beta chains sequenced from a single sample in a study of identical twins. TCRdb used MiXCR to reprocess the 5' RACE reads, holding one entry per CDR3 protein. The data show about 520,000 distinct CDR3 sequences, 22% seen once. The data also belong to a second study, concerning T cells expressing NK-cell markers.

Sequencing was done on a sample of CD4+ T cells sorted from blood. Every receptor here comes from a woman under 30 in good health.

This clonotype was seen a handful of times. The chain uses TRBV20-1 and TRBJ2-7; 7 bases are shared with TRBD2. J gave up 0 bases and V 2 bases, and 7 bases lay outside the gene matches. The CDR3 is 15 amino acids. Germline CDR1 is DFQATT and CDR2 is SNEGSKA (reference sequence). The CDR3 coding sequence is TGCAGTGCTAGAAAGTCCAGCGGGAACTCCTACGAGCAGTACTTC. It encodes CSARKSSGNSYEQYF.

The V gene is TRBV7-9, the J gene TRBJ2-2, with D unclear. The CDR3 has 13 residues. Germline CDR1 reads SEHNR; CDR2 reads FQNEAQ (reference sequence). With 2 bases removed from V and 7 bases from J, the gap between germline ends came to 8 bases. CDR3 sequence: CASSLIAGGELFF. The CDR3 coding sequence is TGTGCCAGCAGCTTAATTGCCGGCGGGGAGCTGTTTTTT.

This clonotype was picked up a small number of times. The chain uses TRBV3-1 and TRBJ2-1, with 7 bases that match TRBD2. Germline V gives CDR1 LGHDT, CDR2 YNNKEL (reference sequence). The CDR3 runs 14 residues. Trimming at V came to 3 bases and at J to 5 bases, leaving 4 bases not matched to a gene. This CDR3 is CASSHLAGDNEQFF. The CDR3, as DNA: TGTGCCAGCAGCCATTTGGCGGGAGACAATGAGCAGTTCTTC.

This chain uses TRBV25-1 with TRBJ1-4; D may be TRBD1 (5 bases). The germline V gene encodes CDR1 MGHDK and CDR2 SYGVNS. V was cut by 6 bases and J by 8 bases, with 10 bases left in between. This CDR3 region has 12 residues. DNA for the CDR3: TGTGCCAGCAGACAGGAGGGGGAAAAACTGTTTTTT. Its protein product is CASRQEGEKLFF.

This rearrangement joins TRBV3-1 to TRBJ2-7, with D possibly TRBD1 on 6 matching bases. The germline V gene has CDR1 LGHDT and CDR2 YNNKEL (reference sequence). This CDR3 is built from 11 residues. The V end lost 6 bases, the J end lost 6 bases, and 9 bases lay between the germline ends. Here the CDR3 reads CASRQGLEQYF. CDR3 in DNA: TGTGCCAGCAGGCAGGGGCTCGAGCAGTACTTC.